Listed below are T cell receptor beta chains from one sample, sequenced in a study of cytomegalovirus exposure and HLA in healthy donors. Measured with immunoSEQ multiplex PCR; TCRdb has only the in-frame clones, and not every one. This table has over 100,000 clones, roughly 9.6% appearing once. The sample consisted of PBMCs. Receptors originate from a woman between 40 and 50 years old in good health and CMV-seropositive. Both conserved end residues are part of each CDR3. Fields, in order: V gene, J gene, D gene, clone size, CDR3 protein, CDR3 DNA. The D gene is left open where the match is weak. A clone size is listed for some rows: how often the clone was seen (once, few, many), or a class if it is expanded.

>TRBV5-1|TRBJ1-5|-|few
CASSLEPGGFYQPQHF
TGCGCCAGCAGCTTGGAGCCGGGAGGGTTCTATCAGCCCCAGCATTTT
>TRBV19|TRBJ1-5|-|few
CASNTGPQPQHF
TGTGCCAGTAATACAGGGCCTCAGCCCCAGCATTTT
>TRBV5-6|TRBJ1-1|-|-
CASSLLKIDTEAFF
TGTGCCAGCAGCTTGCTCAAGATAGACACTGAAGCTTTCTTT
>TRBV5-1|TRBJ2-1|-|-
CATRRGENNEQFF
TGCGCCACCCGCAGGGGCGAGAACAATGAGCAGTTCTTC
>TRBV15|TRBJ2-5|TRBD2|-
CATSGPSRTSGGYQETQYF
TGTGCCACCAGCGGACCCAGTAGGACTAGCGGGGGGTACCAAGAGACCCAGTACTTC
>TRBV20-1|TRBJ1-1|-|few
CSASKGAEAFF
TGCAGTGCTAGTAAGGGAGCTGAAGCTTTCTTT
>TRBV6-1|TRBJ1-3|-|few
CASSASRFYSGNTIYF
TGTGCCAGCAGTGCATCTCGGTTTTACTCTGGAAACACCATATATTTT
>TRBV10-3|TRBJ2-6|TRBD1|-
CAIRQGSSGANVLTF
TGTGCCATCCGACAGGGTAGCTCTGGGGCCAACGTCCTGACTTTC
>TRBV6-5|TRBJ2-7|-|-
CASSYSTAASEQYF
TGTGCCAGCAGTTACTCAACGGCAGCTAGCGAGCAGTACTTC
>TRBV7-2|TRBJ2-3|-|-
CASSFQSSSTDTQYF
TGTGCCAGCAGCTTTCAGTCATCTAGCACAGATACGCAGTATTTT
>TRBV6-6|TRBJ1-6|TRBD1|few
CASSSGQGGSPLHF
TGTGCCAGCAGCTCCGGACAGGGAGGTTCACCCCTCCACTTT
>TRBV5-4|TRBJ2-1|TRBD1|-
CASSLGQGGGEQFF
TGTGCCAGCAGCCTCGGACAGGGGGGCGGTGAGCAGTTCTTC
>TRBV4-1|TRBJ2-3|-|few
CASSQAVGTSDTTDTQYF
TGCGCCAGCAGCCAAGCGGTGGGAACTAGTGATACCACAGATACGCAGTATTTT
>TRBV7-6|TRBJ1-4|-|few
CASSLADSANEKLFF
TGTGCCAGCAGCTTAGCGGACAGCGCTAATGAAAAACTGTTTTTT
>TRBV4-3|TRBJ1-3|TRBD1|few
CASSQGTGAAGNTIYF
TGCGCCAGCAGCCAAGGGACAGGGGCGGCTGGAAACACCATATATTTT
>TRBV7-9|TRBJ2-7|-|-
CASSRSRGPYEQYF
TGTGCCAGCAGCCGCTCGCGGGGTCCGTACGAGCAGTACTTC
>TRBV5-1|TRBJ1-2|-|few
CASSLDGAVYYGYTF
TGCGCCAGCAGCTTGGACGGAGCGGTCTACTATGGCTACACCTTC
>TRBV18|TRBJ2-3|TRBD1|few
CASSPWITGDTDTQYF
TGTGCCAGCTCACCATGGATAACAGGGGACACAGATACGCAGTATTTT
>TRBV5-1|TRBJ2-5|TRBD1|-
CASSPGTVQETQYF
TGCGCCAGCAGCCCGGGGACAGTCCAAGAGACCCAGTACTTC
>TRBV18|TRBJ2-5|TRBD1|-
CARSQGQQENQYF
TGTGCCAGATCACAGGGACAGCAAGAGAACCAGTACTTC
>TRBV6-5|TRBJ1-2|-|few
CASSYGPGYYGYTF
TGTGCCAGCAGTTACGGGCCCGGATACTATGGCTACACCTTC
>TRBV19|TRBJ2-7|-|-
CASKTAAYSYEQYF
TGTGCCAGTAAAACGGCGGCCTACTCCTACGAGCAGTACTTC
>TRBV19|TRBJ1-6|TRBD1|-
CASSTPTGGNSPLHF
TGTGCCAGTAGTACCCCGACAGGGGGGAATTCACCCCTCCACTTT
>TRBV19|TRBJ2-3|-|-
CASSIAGASTDTQYF
TGTGCCAGTAGTATTGCAGGCGCCAGCACAGATACGCAGTATTTT
>TRBV5-1|TRBJ1-2|-|few
CASSLPGEGYTF
TGCGCCAGCAGCTTGCCAGGGGAAGGCTACACCTTC
>TRBV7-9|TRBJ2-5|TRBD2|-
CASRVPGLAGRETQYF
TGTGCCAGCAGGGTCCCGGGACTAGCGGGGAGAGAGACCCAGTACTTC
>TRBV18|TRBJ1-1|TRBD1|few
CASSPLPGQGAVVNTEAFF
TGTGCCAGCTCACCTCTCCCCGGACAGGGGGCTGTGGTGAACACTGAAGCTTTCTTT
>TRBV25-1|TRBJ2-4|-|few
CASRAPGKNIQYF
TGTGCCAGCAGGGCCCCGGGGAAAAACATTCAGTACTTC
>TRBV7-2|TRBJ1-5|-|few
CASSYDRDQPQHF
TGTGCCAGCAGCTATGACAGAGATCAGCCCCAGCATTTT
>TRBV29-1|TRBJ2-2|-|-
CSVEVQTNTGELFF
TGCAGCGTTGAAGTTCAGACAAACACCGGGGAGCTGTTTTTT
>TRBV5-1|TRBJ1-4|TRBD1|-
CASSPGQGGMREKLFF
TGCGCCAGCAGCCCCGGACAGGGTGGGATGAGAGAAAAACTGTTTTTT
>TRBV2|TRBJ1-1|TRBD1|few
CASTWTGNTEAFF
TGTGCCAGCACATGGACAGGGAACACTGAAGCTTTCTTT
>TRBV5-4|TRBJ1-2|-|few
CASSLEQAPYGYTF
TGTGCCAGCAGCTTGGAGCAGGCCCCCTATGGCTACACCTTC